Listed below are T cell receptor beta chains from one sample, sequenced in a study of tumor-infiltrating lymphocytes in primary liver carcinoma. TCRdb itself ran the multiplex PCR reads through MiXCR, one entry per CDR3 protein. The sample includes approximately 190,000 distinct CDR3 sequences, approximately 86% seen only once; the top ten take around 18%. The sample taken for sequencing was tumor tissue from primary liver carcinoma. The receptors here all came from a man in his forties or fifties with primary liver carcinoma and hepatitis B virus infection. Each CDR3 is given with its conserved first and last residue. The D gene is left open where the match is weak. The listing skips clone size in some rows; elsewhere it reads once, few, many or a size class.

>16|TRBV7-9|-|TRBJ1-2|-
TGTGCCAGCAGCTTAGCGACTGAAGGGGCAGCTTGTGGCTACACCTTC
CASSLATEGAACGYTF
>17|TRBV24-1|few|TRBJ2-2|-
TGTGCCACCAGTGGTCCAGTAGGGGGAGGGGACACCGGGGAGCTGTTTTTT
CATSGPVGGGDTGELFF
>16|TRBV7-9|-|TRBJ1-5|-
TGTGCCAGCAGCTTAGGGGGGAGGGGCATCCCTCAGCCCCTGCATTTT
CASSLGGRGIPQPLHF
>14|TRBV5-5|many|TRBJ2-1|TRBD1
TGTGCCAGCGCTCGGGGGGGACAGGGGGATGAGCAGTTCTTC
CASARGGQGDEQFF
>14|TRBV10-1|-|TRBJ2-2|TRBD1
TGCGCCAGCTCCGACGGCACAAACACAGGGGAGCTGTTTTTC
CASSDGTNTGELFF
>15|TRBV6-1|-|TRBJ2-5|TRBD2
TGTGCCAGCAGAGCACGGGGGGTGAACCAAGAGACTCAGTACTTC
CASRARGVNQETQYF
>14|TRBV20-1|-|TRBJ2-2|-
TGCAGTGCCCTAGCCCGACTCGCCACCGGGGAGCTGTTTTTT
CSALARLATGELFF
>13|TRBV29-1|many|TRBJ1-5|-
TGCAGCGTTGGGACGGTGAACAATCAGCCCCAGCATTTT
CSVGTVNNQPQHF
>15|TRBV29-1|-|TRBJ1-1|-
TGCAGCGCTGGATCCGGATATGGTATGAACACTGAAGCTTTCTTT
CSAGSGYGMNTEAFF
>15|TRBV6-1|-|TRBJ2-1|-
TGTGCCATCAGTGAATATAGCGAGAGCTACAATGAGCAGATCTTC
CAISEYSESYNEQIF
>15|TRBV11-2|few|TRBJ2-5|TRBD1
TGTGCCAGCAGTCTAGGGACAGGGAGGTTAGAGACCCAGTACTTC
CASSLGTGRLETQYF
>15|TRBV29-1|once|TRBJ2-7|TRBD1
TGCAGCGTTGAGGAATGGGACAGGGGGGTATACGAGCAGTACTTC
CSVEEWDRGVYEQYF
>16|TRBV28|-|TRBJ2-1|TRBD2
TGTGCCAGCATCCCCCTGGAGCGGGGGGGATACAATGAGCAGTTCTTC
CASIPLERGGYNEQFF
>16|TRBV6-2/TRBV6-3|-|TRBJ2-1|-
TGTACCAGCATCCACGGAGGGGGGGAGTCCTACAATGAGCAGTTCTTC
CTSIHGGGESYNEQFF
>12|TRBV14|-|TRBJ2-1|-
TGTGCCAGCAGCCTGCCAAACAATGAGCAGTCCTTC
CASSLPNNEQSF
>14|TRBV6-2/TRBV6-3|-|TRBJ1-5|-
TGTGCCAACAGTTACATGACACCCAATCAGTCCCAGCATTTT
CANSYMTPNQSQHF
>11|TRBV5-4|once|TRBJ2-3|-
TGTGCCAGCAACGAGAATGAAAGGACAGATTTT
CASNENERTDF
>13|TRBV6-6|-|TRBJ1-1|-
TGTGCCAGAAGCGTAGGGGGGACTACTGAAGCTTTCTTT
CARSVGGTTEAFF
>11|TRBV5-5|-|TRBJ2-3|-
TGTGCCAGCACCCTTGGAGATACGCAGTATTTT
CASTLGDTQYF
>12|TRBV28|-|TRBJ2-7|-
TGTGCCAGCATGCCACTACAGGCCGAGCAGTATTTC
CASMPLQAEQYF
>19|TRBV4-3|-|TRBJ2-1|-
TGCGCCAGCAGCCGACTCCCACACCAGGACGTGGCACACTATAATGAGCAGTTCTTC
CASSRLPHQDVAHYNEQFF
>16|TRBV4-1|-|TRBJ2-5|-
TGCGCCAGCAACAAAACTCCTGGTGCCAGGCAAGAGACCCAGTACTTC
CASNKTPGARQETQYF
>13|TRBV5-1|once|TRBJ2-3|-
TGCGCCAGCAGCTTGGACGCGGAGGATGCGCAGTATTTT
CASSLDAEDAQYF
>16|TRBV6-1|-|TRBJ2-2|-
TGTGCCAGCAGTGTCGAGGGACACCATTACACCGAGGAGCTGTTTTTT
CASSVEGHHYTEELFF
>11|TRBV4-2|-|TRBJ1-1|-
TGTGCCAGCACCCCGGGAATTGGAGCTTTCTTT
CASTPGIGAFF
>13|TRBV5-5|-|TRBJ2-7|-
TGTGCCAGCACCTTCGGATTCTCCTACGAGCAGTACTTC
CASTFGFSYEQYF
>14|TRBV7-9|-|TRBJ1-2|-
TGTGCCAGCAGGTGGGACATGGGGTTTCATGGCTACACATTC
CASRWDMGFHGYTF
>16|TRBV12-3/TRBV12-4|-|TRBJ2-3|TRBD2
TGTGCCAGCAGTTCGAGGACTAGCGGCGTCACAGATACGGAGTATTTT
CASSSRTSGVTDTEYF
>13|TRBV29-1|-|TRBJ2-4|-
TGCAGCGCGGGGGACATAGCCAGAAACATTCAGTACTTC
CSAGDIARNIQYF
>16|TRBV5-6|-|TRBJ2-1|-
TGTGCCAGCTACTTTAAGGGGGAGGGCCGGTACAATGAGCAGTTCTTC
CASYFKGEGRYNEQFF
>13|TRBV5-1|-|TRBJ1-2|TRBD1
TGCACCAGCACCACGCGGGACAGCTATGGCTACACCTTC
CTSTTRDSYGYTF
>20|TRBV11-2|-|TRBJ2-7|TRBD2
TGTGCCAGCAGATTGATGGAGGGGATGACTAGCGGGCTCAGCTCCTACGAACAGTACTTC
CASRLMEGMTSGLSSYEQYF
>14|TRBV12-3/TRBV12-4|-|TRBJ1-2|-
TGTGTCAGCAGTCCAAGACAGAAGGGGTATGGCTACACCTTC
CVSSPRQKGYGYTF
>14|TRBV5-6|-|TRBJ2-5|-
TGTGCCAGCAGCTTGGAGGGGGTTAGAGAGGCCCAGTACTTC
CASSLEGVREAQYF
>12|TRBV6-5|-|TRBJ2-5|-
TGTGTCAGCAGCCCCCAGGGGGAGACCCAGTACTTC
CVSSPQGETQYF
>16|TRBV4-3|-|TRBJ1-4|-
TGCGCCAGCAGCCAAGATCTTAGGGGACGAAATGAAAAACAGTTTTTC
CASSQDLRGRNEKQFF
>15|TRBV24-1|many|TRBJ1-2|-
TGTGCCACCAGTGATCCGGTGGACGGATCCTATGGCTACACCTTC
CATSDPVDGSYGYTF
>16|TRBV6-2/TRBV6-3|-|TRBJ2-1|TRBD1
TGTACCAGCAGTTACAGGGGGACGGCCTCCTACAATGACCAGTTCTTC
CTSSYRGTASYNDQFF
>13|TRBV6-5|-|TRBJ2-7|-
TGTGCCGCCAGTTCCCTAAGTTCTTACGAGCAGTACTTC
CAASSLSSYEQYF
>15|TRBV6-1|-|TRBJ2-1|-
TGTGCCTGCAGTGAAGAGGCGGGCGGATACAATGAGCAGTTCTTC
CACSEEAGGYNEQFF
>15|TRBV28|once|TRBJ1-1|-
TGTGCCTGTATCATTGGACGGCTTCGGAACACTGAAGCTTTCTTT
CACIIGRLRNTEAFF
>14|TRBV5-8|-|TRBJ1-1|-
TGTGCCTGCAGCTTTGGGAGGGGGGACACTGAAGCTCTCTTT
CACSFGRGDTEALF
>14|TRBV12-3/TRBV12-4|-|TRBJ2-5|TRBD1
TGTGTCAGCAGCTCTGACAGGGCCCAAGAGACTCAGTACTTC
CVSSSDRAQETQYF
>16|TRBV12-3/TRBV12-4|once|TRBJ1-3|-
TGTGCCAGCAGTCTTGACCAACGCATCTCTGGAAACCCCATATATTTT
CASSLDQRISGNPIYF
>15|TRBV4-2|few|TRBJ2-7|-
TGTGCCAGCAGTCAAGATAAGGGGAGCGAATACGAGCAGTACTTC
CASSQDKGSEYEQYF
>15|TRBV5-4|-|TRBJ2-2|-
TGTGCCAGCAGACCGGGACAAGCGAACACCGGGGAGCTGTTGTTT
CASRPGQANTGELLF
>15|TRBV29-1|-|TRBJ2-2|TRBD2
TGCAGCGTTGGGACTAGCGCGGCGAACACCGTGGGGCTGTCTTTT
CSVGTSAANTVGLSF
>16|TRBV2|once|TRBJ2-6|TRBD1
TGTGCCAGCCGGGGGACAGGCAGCACTGGGGCCAACGTCCTGACTTTC
CASRGTGSTGANVLTF
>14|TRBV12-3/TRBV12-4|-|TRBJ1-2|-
TGTGCTAGCAGCCCCACGGGGACTAACTATGACTACACCTTC
CASSPTGTNYDYTF
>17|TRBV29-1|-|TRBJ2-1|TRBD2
TGTAACTTTGAAGATGCCAGCGGGGGGGGTCGAGGTAATGAGCAGTTCTTC
CNFEDASGGGRGNEQFF
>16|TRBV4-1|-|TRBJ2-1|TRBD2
TGTGTCAGCAGCCCCGAACTAGCGGGGGCTTACAATGATCAGTTCTTC
CVSSPELAGAYNDQFF